The 32 T cell receptor beta chains presented below share a single source sample, sequenced in a study of blood T cell repertoires in COVID-19. Repertoires were generated with immunoSEQ multiplex PCR, while TCRdb's copy carries only in-frame clones and drops some. Of more than 100,000 clones in the sample, 86% are singletons; the top ten hold around 4%. The sequenced sample consisted of peripheral blood. The receptor source for this set is a man aged 40-49 years with acute or convalescent COVID-19.

The CDR3 coding sequence is TGTGCCAGCGGCCAGGAGCGGTTCACAGATACGCAGTATTTT. Its protein is CASGQERFTDTQYF. The rearrangement uses TRBV6-5 and TRBJ2-3; weak D call: TRBD2 (5 bases). CDR3 size: 14 residues. From germline, CDR1 is MNHEY and CDR2 SVGAGI. Between the trimmed V and J ends, which lost 8 bases and 2 bases, there was a span of 14 bases.

This clone was counted a few times. The chain combines TRBV12-3 or TRBV12-4 with TRBJ2-7; weak D call: TRBD2 (6 bases). The CDR3 contains 13 residues. V shed 6 bases and J shed 7 bases, with 16 bases lying between them. The CDR3, as DNA: TGTGCCAGCAGCGCTCTCGGGGCGGGGGAGCAGTACTTC. It specifies CASSALGAGEQYF.

The chain has TRBV5-1 and TRBJ2-7, with D possibly matching TRBD1 (6 bases). Trimming cost V 5 bases and J 2 bases, with 11 bases left between them. CDR1 and CDR2 from the germline V gene are SGHRS and YFSETQ. The CDR3 is 13 residues long. The CDR3 DNA sequence: TGCGCCAGCAGAGCTGGGACAACCTACGAGCAGTACTTC. The encoded protein is CASRAGTTYEQYF.

The V gene is TRBV6-4, the J gene TRBJ1-1; 7 positions agree with TRBD1. The CDR3 is 14 amino acids. CDR1 is MRHNA, CDR2 SNTAGT, per germline. V trimming: 6 bases; J trimming: 1 base; junction bases outside the gene matches: 5. The CDR3 DNA reads TGTGCCAGCAGGGGGGACAGTCCGAACACTGAAGCTTTCTTT. Protein: CASRGDSPNTEAFF.

The table lists this clone with a count of one. DNA of the CDR3: TGTGCTAGTGGTTTGGTAGTAACCCGGGACAGGAATGAAAAACTGTTTTTT. It codes for CASGLVVTRDRNEKLFF. V usage is TRBV12-5 and J usage is TRBJ1-4, with 8 bases matching TRBD1. After removal of 0 bases from V and 5 bases from J, the junction contained 8 bases not matched to a gene. CDR1 is LGHNT, CDR2 FRNRAP, per germline. The CDR3 runs 17 residues.

As regards this clone: Its ends do not fully match the called genes, so a read error is possible. This chain links TRBV6-2 or TRBV6-3 with TRBJ1-1; D call uncertain. The CDR3 has 12 residues. Germline CDR1 and CDR2: MNHEY and SVGEGT. For the CDR3, the DNA is TGTGCCAGCAGTAACCCCAACAGTGAAGCTTTCTTT. It codes for CASSNPNSEAFF.

The J gene is TRBJ1-4, the V gene TRBV7-2; D gene ambiguous. The germline gives CDR1 SGHTA, CDR2 FQGNSA. This CDR3 is built from 17 residues. Trimming pared 2 bases from V and 0 bases from J, leaving 13 bases between. The CDR3 loop is CASSLSSSTATNEKLFF. The CDR3 DNA sequence: TGTGCCAGCAGCTTATCGTCGAGCACTGCAACTAATGAAAAACTGTTTTTT.

The rearrangement links TRBV5-1 to TRBJ2-7, with D tentatively TRBD2 (5 bases). The germline gives CDR1 SGHRS, CDR2 YFSETQ. The CDR3 loop spans 14 amino acids. V was cut by 3 bases and J by 6 bases, with 16 bases left in between. The CDR3 sequence: CASSSNGLDGEQYF. Written as DNA, the CDR3 is TGCGCCAGCAGCTCGAATGGACTGGACGGCGAGCAGTACTTC.

The chain combines TRBV5-6 with TRBJ1-2; possible D gene TRBD1, 6 bases. CDR1 SGHDT and CDR2 YYEEEE come from the germline V gene. The CDR3 totals 15 residues. With 0 bases removed from V and 4 bases from J, the gap between germline ends came to 13 bases. The CDR3 spells CASSLAGRGSYGYTF. CDR3 bases: TGTGCCAGCAGCTTGGCCGGGAGGGGGTCCTATGGCTACACCTTC.

The CDR3 here is CASSQPRQGGGYEQYF. The CDR3 DNA sequence: TGCGCCAGCAGTCAACCGCGACAGGGTGGGGGCTACGAGCAGTACTTC. The V call is TRBV23-1, the J call TRBJ2-7; TRBD1 matches 7 bases. TRBV23-1 is recorded as an ORF, its role being uncertain. This CDR3 is 16 amino acids long. The ends lost 2 bases at V and 3 bases at J; junction bases unmatched: 10.

As concerns this clone: Within the sample, other DNA sequences also encode this same CDR3. The chain combines TRBV5-4 with TRBJ2-1, with 7 positions matching TRBD1. The CDR3 loop spans 14 amino acids. Germline CDR1 reads SGHNT; CDR2 reads YYREEE (reference sequence). The trim removed 5 bases at V and 1 base at J, leaving 3 bases unmatched. In DNA form, the CDR3 reads TGTGCCAGCAGTCCGACAGGGTCCTACAATGAGCAGTTCTTC. It is translated as CASSPTGSYNEQFF.

This sequence joins TRBV5-4 and TRBJ2-1; D gene ambiguous. V was shortened by 4 bases and J by 8 bases, with 13 bases between the two germline ends. Per the germline V gene, CDR1 is SGHNT and CDR2 is YYREEE (reference sequence). This CDR3 has 13 residues. CDR3 in DNA: TGTGCCAGCAGCGCTACCAGGCCGGATGAGCAGTTCTTC. Translated: CASSATRPDEQFF.

This chain joins TRBV24-1 and TRBJ1-5, with a possible D match to TRBD1 (6 bases). CDR1 is KGHDR, CDR2 SFDVKD, per germline. Deletions cut 2 bases from V and 2 bases from J, with 12 bases between. This CDR3 region has 16 residues. CDR3 in amino acids: CATSDYGPGGNQPQHF. The CDR3 bases are TGTGCCACCAGTGATTACGGGCCAGGGGGCAATCAGCCCCAGCATTTT.

This clone was seen a single time. The chain joins TRBV19 to TRBJ2-3; 13 nucleotides line up with TRBD2. V lost 5 bases to trimming and J lost 5 bases; unmatched junction nucleotides: 7. Per germline, CDR1 LNHDA and CDR2 SQIVND (reference sequence). The CDR3 runs to 16 residues. In DNA, the CDR3 is TGTGCCAGTAGTCTCGGACTAGCGGGAGATAAAGATACGCAGTATTTT. It yields the protein CASSLGLAGDKDTQYF.

The chain links TRBV19 to TRBJ1-2, with 9 bases aligning to TRBD1. Trimming at V came to 7 bases and at J to 7 bases, leaving 7 bases not matched to a gene. CDR3 length: 13 amino acids. The germline gives CDR1 LNHDA, CDR2 SQIVND (reference sequence). The CDR3 bases are TGTGCCAGTAAGCCACAGGGGGCGCGTGGCTACACCTTC. Protein: CASKPQGARGYTF.

This clone was detected only a few times. The CDR3 protein is CASGRGASPLHF. CDR3 nucleotide sequence: TGTGCCAGCGGTAGGGGCGCTTCACCCCTCCACTTT. The chain has TRBV3-1 (or the pseudogene TRBV3-2) and TRBJ1-6; tentative D call: TRBD1 (5 bases). Per germline, CDR1 LGHDT and CDR2 YNNKEL (reference sequence). Trimming took off 8 bases at V and 9 bases at J, with 11 bases between the two ends. The CDR3 length is 12 residues.

The chain combines TRBV30 with TRBJ2-1; no definite D call. The CDR3 is made up of 11 amino acids. CDR1 is GTSNPN and CDR2 is SVGIG in the germline V gene (reference sequence). With 2 bases removed from V and 9 bases from J, the gap between germline ends came to 8 bases. The CDR3 sequence is CAWSSGVEQFF. CDR3 nucleotide sequence: TGTGCCTGGAGTTCTGGAGTTGAGCAGTTCTTC.

The chain links TRBV5-5 to TRBJ1-1, with 7 bases aligning to TRBD1. CDR3 size: 14 residues. J gave up 5 bases and V 3 bases, and 7 bases lay outside the gene matches. Looked up from germline, CDR1 is SGHKS and CDR2 is YYEKEE (reference sequence). The CDR3 reads CASSYDRVGTEAFF. CDR3 nucleotide sequence: TGTGCCAGCAGCTACGACAGGGTTGGGACTGAAGCTTTCTTT.

CDR3 loop: CASSILGASGNTIYF. The CDR3 DNA sequence: TGTGCCAGTAGTATCTTGGGAGCTTCTGGAAACACCATATATTTT. This chain joins TRBV19 and TRBJ1-3; D gene ambiguous. The CDR3 covers 15 residues. V lost 3 bases, J lost 1 base, and 10 bases lay in between. Germline CDR1 and CDR2: LNHDA and SQIVND (reference sequence).

CDR3 nucleotides: TGCGCCAGCAGCTTGGGCCACTACCAAGAGACCCAGTACTTC. Residues: CASSLGHYQETQYF. This rearrangement joins TRBV5-1 to TRBJ2-5; no clear D gene. There are 14 residues in the CDR3. The V gene's germline CDR1 is SGHRS and CDR2 YFSETQ. V was pared by 0 bases and J by 0 bases, with 6 bases between.

This chain connects TRBV14 to TRBJ1-2; possibly TRBD1 for D (5 bases). Trimming left V 2 bases short and J 7 bases short, with 14 bases between. The CDR3 covers 14 residues. Germline V lookup: CDR1 SGHDN, CDR2 FVKESK. CDR3 loop: CASSQRGGYAGYTF. DNA of the CDR3: TGTGCCAGCAGCCAAAGGGGAGGTTATGCTGGCTACACCTTC.

This clone has just a few counts. The V and J genes are TRBV7-2 and TRBJ2-1; TRBD1 matches at 10 bases. The CDR3 contains 15 residues. CDR1 is SGHTA and CDR2 is FQGNSA in the germline V gene. J lost 1 base, V lost 4 bases, and 1 base had no gene match. CDR3 DNA sequence: TGTGCCAGCAGCTGGGGACAGGGGTCCTACAATGAGCAGTTCTTC. This encodes CASSWGQGSYNEQFF.

The CDR3 nucleotides are TGTGCCAGCAGTTTAAGTTTACAGACCTCCTATGGCTACACCTTC. This translates into CASSLSLQTSYGYTF. This chain uses TRBV27 with TRBJ1-2; the D is unclear. CDR3 length: 15 amino acids. The germline CDR1 and CDR2 sequences are MNHEY and SMNVEV (reference sequence). The ends were cut back, 2 bases at V and 4 bases at J, with 14 bases in the middle.

The rearrangement joins TRBV7-8 to TRBJ2-7; TRBD2 aligns across 8 bases. There are 16 residues in the CDR3. Germline CDR1 reads SGHVS; CDR2 reads FQNEAQ. V was pared by 5 bases and J by 2 bases, with 11 bases of the junction left unmatched. CDR3 region: CASSPVGGRNTYEQYF. The DNA of the CDR3 is TGTGCCAGCAGCCCGGTGGGCGGGAGGAATACCTACGAGCAGTACTTC. Drawing the rest from reference TRBV7-8 and TRBJ2-7, the complete variable domain is GAGVSQSPRYKVAKRGQDVALRCDPISGHVSLFWYQQALGQGPEFLTYFQNEAQLDKSGLPSDRFFAERPEGSVSTLKIQRTQQEDSAVYLCASSPVGGRNTYEQYFGPGTRLTVT.

The chain recombines TRBV19 with TRBJ1-2; 8 bases fit TRBD1. This CDR3 is built from 13 residues. V trimming: 6 bases; J trimming: 0 bases; junction bases outside the gene matches: 0. Looked up from germline, CDR1 is LNHDA and CDR2 is SQIVND (reference sequence). CDR3 sequence: CASRDRANYGYTF. The CDR3 region has the DNA TGTGCCAGTAGGGACAGGGCTAACTATGGCTACACCTTC. The entire variable domain, with the rest obtained from reference TRBV19 and TRBJ1-2, is as follows: DGGITQSPKYLFRKEGQNVTLSCEQNLNHDAMYWYRQDPGQGLRLIYYSQIVNDFQKGDIAEGYSVSREKKESFPLTVTSAQKNPTAFYLCASRDRANYGYTFGSGTRLTVV.

The chain uses TRBV5-4 and TRBJ2-3; 9 positions agree with TRBD2. The trim removed 3 bases at V and 5 bases at J, leaving 10 bases unmatched. The germline V gene encodes CDR1 SGHNT and CDR2 YYREEE (reference sequence). CDR3 size: 16 residues. The CDR3 sequence: CASSWGVAGDGDTQYF. CDR3 coding DNA: TGTGCCAGCAGCTGGGGGGTAGCGGGGGACGGAGATACGCAGTATTTT.

This clone occurred once. The rearrangement uses TRBV10-2 and TRBJ2-1; weak D call: TRBD1 (5 bases). The CDR3 loop spans 12 amino acids. The germline V gene has CDR1 WSHSY and CDR2 SAAADI. V was pared by 7 bases and J by 5 bases, with 9 bases between. The CDR3 coding sequence is TGCGCCAGCACCGACAGCAACAATGAGCAGTTCTTC. Protein product: CASTDSNNEQFF.

The chain combines TRBV19 with TRBJ1-3, with 8 bases matching TRBD1. V lost 5 bases and J lost 2; bases outside the gene matches: 2. Per germline, CDR1 LNHDA and CDR2 SQIVND (reference sequence). There are 14 residues in the CDR3. This chain's CDR3 is CASSLDRAGNTIYF. The CDR3, as DNA: TGTGCCAGTAGTCTGGACAGGGCTGGAAACACCATATATTTT.

The chain uses TRBV30 and TRBJ2-2; 9 positions agree with TRBD1. Germline V lookup: CDR1 GTSNPN, CDR2 SVGIG (reference sequence). The V segment lost 7 bases and the J segment 6 bases; nucleotides outside the gene matches: 6. CDR3 size: 13 residues. DNA of the CDR3: TGTGCCTACGGGACAGGGAAGGCCGGGGAGCTGTTTTTT. It translates to CAYGTGKAGELFF.

V is TRBV6-9 and J is TRBJ1-6, with D maybe TRBD1 (6 bases). Germline V gives CDR1 MNHGY, CDR2 SVAAGI. Deletions cut 7 bases from V and 7 bases from J, with 17 bases between. This CDR3 has 15 residues. The CDR3 region has the DNA TGTGCCAGCATGATTATTCCGGGACACAATTCACCCCTCCACTTT. It encodes CASMIIPGHNSPLHF.

DNA for the CDR3: TGTGCCAGCTTTAATTATGAGCAGTACTTC. Amino acids: CASFNYEQYF. The chain joins TRBV6-5 to TRBJ2-7; D is undetermined. V was pared by 8 bases and J by 7 bases, with 9 bases between. The CDR3 is 10 residues long. Germline V gene lookup returns CDR1 MNHEY and CDR2 SVGAGI.

The chain employs TRBV2 and TRBJ1-2; no reliable D call. Germline lookup yields CDR1 SNHLY and CDR2 FYNNEI. The V end lost 2 bases, the J end lost 5 bases, and 18 bases lay between the germline ends. This CDR3 region has 16 residues. CDR3 in amino acids: CASSEFRTTEGYGYTF. The CDR3 nucleotides are TGTGCCAGCAGTGAATTCCGGACCACGGAGGGTTATGGCTACACCTTC.